This entry lists 14 T cell receptor beta chains sequenced from one sample in a study of T cells in Graves' hyperthyroidism and ophthalmopathy. Regions amplified from RNA transcripts were the TCR beta CDR3 regions. The study used the HTBI primer set for a first-round RT-PCR of the TCR CDR3. One entry per CDR3 protein, called by TCRdb with MiXCR from the multiplex PCR reads. The profile shows roughly 530,000 distinct CDR3 sequences, roughly 15% of them singletons. The sample consisted of blood. These receptors originate from a woman under 30 with Graves' ophthalmopathy.

A word on this clonotype: This may be a read error, as it is one base from a much larger clone. The V call is TRBV28, the J call TRBJ1-2; tentative D call: TRBD1 (5 bases). The length of the CDR3 is 14 residues. The germline gives CDR1 MDHEN, CDR2 SYDVKM. The CDR3 sequence is CTSRPTDRLPGYTF. CDR3 sequence (DNA): TGTACCAGCAGACCTACTGACAGATTACCCGGCTACACCTTC.

As concerns this clonotype: Being one base from a much bigger clone, this may be a read error. The chain employs TRBV6-1 and TRBJ1-1; tentative D call: TRBD1 (5 bases). CDR1 and CDR2 from the germline V gene are MNHNS and SASEGT. V was pared by 7 bases and J by 4 bases, with 22 bases between. This CDR3 comprises 16 residues. The CDR3 bases are TGTGCCAGCATGATTGACAGTTTACTAGGACGCACTGAAGCTTTCTTT. Amino acid sequence: CASMIDSLLGRTEAFF.

The sample holds many counts of this clonotype. The J gene is TRBJ2-7, the V gene TRBV28; D might be TRBD1 or TRBD2, each matching 5 bases. The CDR3 contains 14 residues. Germline V gene sequence: CDR1 MDHEN, CDR2 SYDVKM. V lost 3 bases and J 4 bases, leaving 13 bases between the germline ends. The CDR3 loop is CASSLGPGKYEQYF. The CDR3 DNA sequence: TGTGCCAGCAGTTTGGGACCGGGAAAATACGAGCAGTACTTC.

As regards this clonotype: A much larger clone is a single base away; this may be a read error. The chain employs TRBV6-1 and TRBJ1-2, with 8 bases identical to TRBD1. Germline loops: CDR1 MNHNS, CDR2 SASEGT. With 6 bases clipped from V and 6 bases from J, the junction kept 3 bases outside the gene matches. The CDR3 is 12 residues long. The CDR3 bases are TGTGCCAGCAGCCGACAGGGGAATGGCTACACCTTC. Its protein is CASSRQGNGYTF.

In its sample, this clonotype was seen many times. The chain has TRBV27 and TRBJ2-7; D perhaps matches TRBD1 (5 bases). The CDR3 sequence is 13 residues long. The ends were cut back, 5 bases at V and 1 base at J, with 9 bases in the middle. The V gene's germline CDR1 is MNHEY and CDR2 SMNVEV (reference sequence). The CDR3 protein is CASSPKGSYEQYF. DNA of the CDR3: TGTGCCAGCAGTCCAAAGGGGTCCTACGAGCAGTACTTC.

This clonotype was counted at least ten times. The CDR3: CASSYTGTGGSGYTF. CDR3 DNA sequence: TGTGCCAGCAGTTACACCGGGACAGGGGGCAGCGGCTACACCTTC. This rearrangement joins TRBV6-6 to TRBJ1-2; 12 positions match TRBD1. The V segment lost 2 bases and the J segment 8 bases; nucleotides outside the gene matches: 6. CDR1 is MNHNY, CDR2 SVGAGI, per germline (reference sequence). The CDR3 length is 15 residues.

The rearrangement uses TRBV5-4 and TRBJ2-2, with TRBD2 as a possible D gene (7 bases). Germline values: CDR1 SGHNT, CDR2 YYREEE (reference sequence). V dropped 3 bases and J dropped 0 bases, with 12 bases sitting between them. This CDR3 has 16 amino acids. CDR3 sequence (DNA): TGTGCCAGCAGCTCCTGGGAGGGGGCGAACACCGGGGAGCTGTTTTTT. Residues: CASSSWEGANTGELFF.

CDR3 in amino acids: CASSRGLAGGRPDYNEQFF. The CDR3, as DNA: TGTGCCAGCAGCCGGGGACTAGCGGGCGGCAGACCCGATTACAATGAGCAGTTCTTC. The chain couples TRBV11-2 to TRBJ2-1; TRBD2 matches 12 bases. Germline lookup yields CDR1 SGHAT and CDR2 FQNNGV. This CDR3 contains 19 residues. V was pared by 5 bases and J by 4 bases, with 15 bases of the junction left unmatched.

This clonotype was recorded many times. The genes are TRBV6-5 and TRBJ1-1; 8 bases are shared with TRBD1. The V segment lost 0 bases and the J segment 5 bases; nucleotides outside the gene matches: 5. There are 15 residues in the CDR3. CDR1 is MNHEY, CDR2 SVGAGI, per germline. The CDR3, as DNA: TGTGCCAGCAGTTACTCAGGGACAGGTCGAACTGAAGCTTTCTTT. Protein product: CASSYSGTGRTEAFF.

This clonotype was detected many times. The rearrangement links TRBV20-1 to TRBJ1-2; TRBD1 might be the D (6 bases). This CDR3 spans 13 amino acids. The V and J ends lost 6 bases and 6 bases respectively, with 17 bases between them. The V gene's germline CDR1 is DFQATT and CDR2 SNEGSKA (reference sequence). The CDR3 sequence: CSAPGSGAHGYTF. CDR3 sequence (DNA): TGCAGTGCCCCTGGGTCAGGGGCACATGGCTACACCTTC.

This clonotype was recorded at least ten times. The genes are TRBV30 and TRBJ1-1, with D perhaps matching TRBD1 (6 bases). The CDR3 has 14 amino acids. In germline, CDR1 is GTSNPN, CDR2 SVGIG (reference sequence). The V end was cut by 0 bases, the J end by 5 bases, with 13 bases between. DNA for the CDR3: TGTGCCTGGAGTGTACAGGGAACGGGGACTGAAGCTTTCTTT. Its protein product is CAWSVQGTGTEAFF. Drawing the rest from reference TRBV30 and TRBJ1-1, the complete variable domain is SQTIHQWPATLVQPVGSPLSLECTVEGTSNPNLYWYRQAAGRGLQLLFYSVGIGQISSEVPQNLSASRPQDRQFILSSKKLLLSDSGFYLCAWSVQGTGTEAFFGQGTRLTVV.

The chain uses TRBV9 and TRBJ2-5, with 11 bases lining up with TRBD2. The germline gives CDR1 SGDLS, CDR2 YYNGEE. The CDR3 runs to 18 residues. Trimming cost V 0 bases and J 10 bases; bases outside gene matches: 17. CDR3 in DNA: TGTGCCAGCAGCGTAGGGCTTTCGGGGGGACTAGCGGCCGAGTTCCAGTACTTC. It codes for CASSVGLSGGLAAEFQYF.

The chain has TRBV6-1 and TRBJ1-5, with a tentative D call TRBD1 (5 bases). The CDR3 is made up of 14 amino acids. V lost 2 bases and J 6 bases, leaving 11 bases between the germline ends. Germline V gene data show CDR1 as MNHNS and CDR2 as SASEGT. CDR3 bases: TGTGCCAGCAGTGAATGGGGCCGTGTTCAGCCCCAGCATTTT. Its protein product is CASSEWGRVQPQHF.

This clonotype came up a few times. The rearrangement links TRBV6-1 to TRBJ2-2; no definite D call. The CDR3 totals 12 residues. V was shortened by 8 bases and J by 0 bases, with 4 bases between the two germline ends. Looked up from germline, CDR1 is MNHNS and CDR2 is SASEGT. This CDR3 is CASLANTGELFF. The DNA of the CDR3 is TGTGCCAGCCTGGCGAACACCGGGGAGCTGTTTTTT.